Listed below are T cell receptor beta chains from one sample, sequenced in a study of human T cells and chemical hapten exposure. TCRdb redid the calling of the RACE reads with MiXCR, one entry per CDR3 protein. Altogether a few hundred thousand distinct CDR3 sequences are present, around 5.5% being singletons, with the ten largest covering more than 8%. Sequencing used whole blood, obtained in connection with sensitization to the hapten diphenylcyclopropenone (DPC). These TCRs come from a woman younger than 35 with alopecia areata. Some clones in this sample may be carry-over from other donors' samples. Each CDR3 is given with its conserved first and last residue. The D gene is left open where the match is weak. Not all rows give a size; the values are once, few, many and, for expanded clones, a class.

D gene: -
J gene: TRBJ1-2
clone size: -
V gene: TRBV3-1
CDR3 protein: CASSQGPRGYTF
CDR3 DNA: TGTGCCAGCAGCCAAGGTCCCAGAGGCTACACCTTC

D gene: TRBD2
J gene: TRBJ2-7
clone size: many
V gene: TRBV10-3
CDR3 protein: CAIRASLAGGPYEQYF
CDR3 DNA: TGTGCCATCAGGGCCTCCCTAGCGGGGGGTCCCTACGAGCAGTACTTC

D gene: -
J gene: TRBJ1-5
clone size: many
V gene: TRBV7-8
CDR3 protein: CASSLNFEVGNQPQHF
CDR3 DNA: TGTGCCAGCAGCTTAAATTTTGAGGTGGGCAATCAGCCCCAGCATTTT

D gene: -
J gene: TRBJ1-2
clone size: many
V gene: TRBV5-5
CDR3 protein: CASGKLKEDEYGYTF
CDR3 DNA: TGTGCCAGCGGTAAGCTAAAAGAGGACGAGTATGGCTACACCTTC

D gene: -
J gene: TRBJ1-6
clone size: many
V gene: TRBV6-5
CDR3 protein: CASRLDLRDKNSPLHF
CDR3 DNA: TGTGCCAGCAGACTAGACCTCCGGGACAAGAATTCACCCCTCCACTTT

D gene: -
J gene: TRBJ1-1
clone size: many
V gene: TRBV4-1
CDR3 protein: CASSQGVRMNTEAFF
CDR3 DNA: TGCGCCAGCAGCCAAGGAGTACGAATGAACACTGAAGCTTTCTTT

D gene: -
J gene: TRBJ2-7
clone size: many
V gene: TRBV6-6
CDR3 protein: CASSYSEGPYEQYF
CDR3 DNA: TGTGCCAGCAGTTACTCGGAGGGGCCCTACGAGCAGTACTTC

D gene: TRBD1
J gene: TRBJ1-1
clone size: few
V gene: TRBV20-1
CDR3 protein: CSAGQDLNTEAFF
CDR3 DNA: TGCAGTGCCGGACAGGACCTGAACACTGAAGCTTTCTTT

D gene: -
J gene: TRBJ2-1
clone size: -
V gene: TRBV6-5
CDR3 protein: CASRGGESSYNEQFF
CDR3 DNA: TGTGCCAGCAGAGGCGGGGAGAGCTCCTACAATGAGCAGTTCTTC

D gene: TRBD1
J gene: TRBJ1-2
clone size: few
V gene: TRBV20-1
CDR3 protein: CSAKPWDRKNYGYTF
CDR3 DNA: TGCAGTGCTAAACCATGGGACAGAAAGAACTATGGCTACACCTTC